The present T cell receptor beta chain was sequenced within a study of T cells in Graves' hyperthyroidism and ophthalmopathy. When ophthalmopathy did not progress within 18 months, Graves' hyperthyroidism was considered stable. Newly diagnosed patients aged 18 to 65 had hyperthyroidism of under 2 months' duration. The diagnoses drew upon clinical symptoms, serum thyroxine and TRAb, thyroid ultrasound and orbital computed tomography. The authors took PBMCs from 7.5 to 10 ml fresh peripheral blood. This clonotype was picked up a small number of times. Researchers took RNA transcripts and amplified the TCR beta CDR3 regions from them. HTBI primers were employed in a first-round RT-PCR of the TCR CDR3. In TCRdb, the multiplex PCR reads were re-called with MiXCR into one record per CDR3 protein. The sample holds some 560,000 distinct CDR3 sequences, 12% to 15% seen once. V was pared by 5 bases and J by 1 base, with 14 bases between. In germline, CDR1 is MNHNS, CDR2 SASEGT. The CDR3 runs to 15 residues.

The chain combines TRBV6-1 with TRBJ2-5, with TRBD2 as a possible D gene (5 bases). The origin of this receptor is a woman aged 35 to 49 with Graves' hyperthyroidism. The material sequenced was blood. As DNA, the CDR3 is TGTGCCAGCAGTTGGGCCGACGGGATCCAAGAGACCCAGTACTTC. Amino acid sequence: CASSWADGIQETQYF.